This is a list of T cell receptor beta chains from one sample in a study of vaccination effects on CD4 cells after COVID-19. Which antigens these TCRs recognize remains unknown. Data came from immunoSEQ multiplex PCR; TCRdb stores just in-frame clones and leaves some out. The table shows tens of thousands of clones, with over 70% occurring only once. The material was CD4+ T cells from PBMCs cultured without peptide, obtained after COVID-19 vaccination. Every receptor here comes from a human donor who received a COVID-19 vaccine. The CDR3 runs from the conserved cysteine through the conserved F or W. D genes are given only for firm matches. Clone size is not always given. Where it is, it says once, few, many or a class for expanded clones.

D	size	V	length	J	DNA	CDR3
TRBD1	.	TRBV28	18	TRBJ1-1	TGTGCCAGCAGCTCGGGGTATTGGACAGGGGGCAGGAACACTGAAGCTTTCTTT	CASSSGYWTGGRNTEAFF
TRBD1	.	TRBV6-6	16	TRBJ2-3	TGTGCCAGCAGTTACACTGTACAGGGGACCACAGATACGCAGTATTTT	CASSYTVQGTTDTQYF
TRBD1	.	TRBV14	14	TRBJ1-4	TGTGCCAGCAGCCGTGGACAGGCTAATGAAAAACTGTTTTTT	CASSRGQANEKLFF
.	once	TRBV4-1	16	TRBJ1-6	TGCGCCAGCAGCCAGGGTTTTGGCTCCTATAATTCACCCCTCCACTTT	CASSQGFGSYNSPLHF
.	once	TRBV6-5	15	TRBJ1-4	TGTGCCAGCATTCTCGCTACAGGGAGAAATGAAAAACTGTTTTTT	CASILATGRNEKLFF
.	.	TRBV2	13	TRBJ2-3	TGTGCCAGCAGTGAGTTGGACGCAGATACGCAGTATTTT	CASSELDADTQYF
.	.	TRBV3-1/TRBV3-2	16	TRBJ1-1	TGTGCCAGCAGCCAAGACCCTTCCGAGGTGAACACTGAAGCTTTCTTT	CASSQDPSEVNTEAFF
TRBD1	.	TRBV19	13	TRBJ1-1	TGTGCCAGTAGTATACCCGGGACAGGGCAAGCTTTCTTT	CASSIPGTGQAFF
.	.	TRBV10-3	13	TRBJ1-2	TGTGCCATCAGTGAGCAGACAGTCTATGGCTACACCTTC	CAISEQTVYGYTF
.	.	TRBV3-1/TRBV3-2	12	TRBJ2-1	TGTGCCAGCAGCCAAGGAGCGCTTGAGCAGTTCTTC	CASSQGALEQFF
TRBD1	.	TRBV5-1	14	TRBJ2-7	TGCGCCAGCAGCTGGACAGGGCCCTCCTACGAGCAGTACTTC	CASSWTGPSYEQYF
.	.	TRBV2	13	TRBJ1-2	TGTGCCAGCAGTGAAACTGGAGGAAATGGCTACACCTTC	CASSETGGNGYTF
.	.	TRBV9	15	TRBJ2-7	TGTGCCAGCAGCGTGCGGGGTATTGATTCCTACGAGCAGTACTTC	CASSVRGIDSYEQYF
TRBD2	.	TRBV7-9	15	TRBJ2-7	TGTGCCAGCAGCGGGGGAGGGCGGGCCGGCTACGAGCAGTACTTC	CASSGGGRAGYEQYF